This TCR beta chain was sequenced in a study of regulatory T cells in long-lasting Graves disease. The study, taken as a whole, reports: Only peripheral blood was studied, not thyroid tissue.

Time point defined: newly diagnosed GD, antithyroid drugs for less than 3 months. With RNA extracted from PBMCs as input, the TCR library was made. Germline assignment: CDR1 SGHRS and CDR2 YFSETQ. Trimming removed 4 bases from V and 2 bases from J; junction bases left unmatched: 5. There are 16 residues in the CDR3. In building TCR beta libraries, iRepertoire HTBI primers were used together with Arm-PCR of CDR3 regions. TCRdb reprocessed the multiplex PCR reads with MiXCR, giving one entry per CDR3 protein. The data hold around 460,000 distinct CDR3 sequences, with 12% to 15% observed a single time. This clonotype showed up many times. Its antigen is as yet unknown. These sequences were also reported in another study, on T cells in Graves' hyperthyroidism and ophthalmopathy. That paper notes: Over 18 months, lack of ophthalmopathy progression marked Graves' hyperthyroidism as stable. Each diagnosis was grounded in clinical symptoms, serum thyroxine and TRAb, thyroid ultrasound, and orbital computed tomography.

The TCR was taken from a woman aged 45 to 65 with Graves disease. This rearrangement joins TRBV5-1 to TRBJ2-1; 11 bases match TRBD2. This material consisted of peripheral blood mononuclear cells (PBMCs), taken at new diagnosis, from a patient treated with antithyroid drugs. The CDR3 is CASSTGTSGAYNEQFF. The CDR3 DNA sequence: TGCGCCAGCAGCACCGGGACTAGCGGAGCCTACAATGAGCAGTTCTTC.